Following are 20 T cell receptor beta chains from one sample sequenced in a study of control samples from healthy donors and cancer patients. Sequencing was performed with immunoSEQ multiplex PCR; in TCRdb, only in-frame clones are kept and a portion is missing. Of 94,000 or so clones in the sample, approximately 84% are singletons; the top ten hold under 40%. The material sequenced was PBMCs. These receptors originate from a man between 65 and 80 years old with lung cancer.

The gene calls are TRBV7-2 and TRBJ1-6, with a tentative D call TRBD1 (6 bases). CDR1 and CDR2 from the germline V gene are SGHTA and FQGNSA. The CDR3 is 16 amino acids. Between the trimmed V and J ends, which lost 3 bases and 7 bases, there was a span of 16 bases. The chain's CDR3 is CASSFETGYLNSPLHF. The CDR3 coding sequence is TGTGCCAGCAGCTTTGAGACAGGCTACTTGAATTCACCCCTCCACTTT.

The V and J genes are TRBV18 and TRBJ1-4; D unclear. The germline V gene encodes CDR1 KGHSH and CDR2 LQKENI. V shed 6 bases and J shed 0 bases, with 11 bases lying between them. The CDR3 is made up of 15 amino acids. CDR3 amino acids: CASSPIPATNEKLFF. The CDR3 nucleotides are TGTGCCAGCTCCCCCATCCCAGCAACTAATGAAAAACTGTTTTTT.

In DNA, the CDR3 is TGTGCCAGCTCACCAGTATTGGAGAACACTGAAGCTTTCTTT. Translating it yields CASSPVLENTEAFF. The chain carries TRBV18 and TRBJ1-1; D uncertain. Trimming took off 2 bases at V and 1 base at J, with 8 bases between the two ends. The germline V gene encodes CDR1 KGHSH and CDR2 LQKENI. CDR3 size: 14 residues.

J is TRBJ2-1 and V is TRBV7-2; 8 positions match TRBD1. Germline V gives CDR1 SGHTA, CDR2 FQGNSA. The J segment lost 11 bases and the V segment lost 2 bases, leaving 5 bases of the junction unmatched. The CDR3 spans 13 residues. The CDR3 DNA follows: TGTGCCAGCAGCTTAAACAGGGGGGCGCAGCAGTTCTTC. It translates to CASSLNRGAQQFF.

The chain employs TRBV2 and TRBJ2-5; 8 positions agree with TRBD1. The CDR3 has 15 residues. J was trimmed by 1 base and V by 7 bases; bases with no gene match: 8. Germline loops: CDR1 SNHLY, CDR2 FYNNEI. CDR3 nucleotide sequence: TGTGCCAGCACCAAAAGGACAGGGCCCCAAGAGACCCAGTACTTC. It codes for CASTKRTGPQETQYF.

This rearrangement joins TRBV10-1 to TRBJ2-1; possible D gene TRBD2, 6 bases. Germline CDR1 is WNHNN and CDR2 is SYGVQD (reference sequence). This CDR3 is built from 12 residues. V lost 2 bases and J lost 15, with 14 bases in between. DNA for the CDR3: TGCGCCAGCAGTGAGCCGGGACTCCCTCCGTTCTTC. This sequence encodes CASSEPGLPPFF.

This CDR3 is CASSMGGDQETQYF. The DNA for the CDR3 is TGTGCCAGTAGTATGGGAGGGGATCAAGAGACCCAGTACTTC. V and J are TRBV19 and TRBJ2-5; 7 positions match TRBD2. CDR3 size: 14 residues. V was clipped by 3 bases and J by 2 bases; unmatched bases: 3. Germline V lookup: CDR1 LNHDA, CDR2 SQIVND (reference sequence).

In this sample, this clone turned up a few times. The rearrangement joins TRBV9 to TRBJ1-1; D is unclear. The CDR3 runs to 13 residues. Germline CDR1 is SGDLS and CDR2 is YYNGEE. Between the trimmed V and J ends, which lost 1 base and 1 base, there was a span of 5 bases. CDR3 sequence: CASSVTQNTEAFF. In DNA form, the CDR3 reads TGTGCCAGCAGCGTAACCCAGAACACTGAAGCTTTCTTT. Together with reference TRBV9 and TRBJ1-1, the CDR3 gives the full variable domain: DSGVTQTPKHLITATGQRVTLRCSPRSGDLSVYWYQQSLDQGLQFLIQYYNGEERAKGNILERFSAQQFPDLHSELNLSSLELGDSALYFCASSVTQNTEAFFGQGTRLTVV.

V gene TRBV18 combines with J gene TRBJ1-5, with 12 bases matching TRBD1. CDR1 KGHSH and CDR2 LQKENI come from the germline V gene. V lost 6 bases and J lost 4; bases outside the gene matches: 4. The CDR3 totals 15 residues. The CDR3 sequence: CASSGTGGANQPQHF. CDR3 DNA: TGTGCCAGCTCCGGGACAGGGGGCGCAAATCAGCCCCAGCATTTT.

The chain couples TRBV11-2 to TRBJ2-3, with 8 nucleotides matching TRBD2. The junction had 10 bases not matched to a gene; V was cut back by 5 bases and J by 3 bases. In germline, CDR1 is SGHAT, CDR2 FQNNGV. This CDR3 has 16 amino acids. The CDR3 is CASSRGPAGGTDTQYF. The CDR3 region has the DNA TGTGCCAGCAGCCGAGGGCCGGCGGGGGGTACAGATACGCAGTATTTT.

This clone came up once. This chain uses TRBV25-1 with TRBJ2-1; TRBD2 agrees at 9 bases. V shed 4 bases and J 4 bases; nucleotides not matched to a gene: 5. There are 15 residues in the CDR3. The germline gives CDR1 MGHDK, CDR2 SYGVNS. The CDR3, as DNA: TGTGCCAGCAGTGGGCTAGCGGGGAGTTACAATGAGCAGTTCTTC. Its translation is CASSGLAGSYNEQFF.

A remark on this clone: One junction end disagrees with the germline gene, perhaps due to a read error. The rearrangement uses TRBV27 and TRBJ2-7; tentatively, D is TRBD2 (5 bases). Germline V gives CDR1 MNHEY, CDR2 SMNVEV (reference sequence). The CDR3 spans 13 residues. The CDR3 here is CASSFGVRYGQYF. In nucleotides, the CDR3 is TGTGCCAGCAGTTTCGGGGTGCGATACGGGCAGTACTTC.

A word on this clone: One end of the junction does not line up with germline, which may come from a read error. CDR3 residues: CATGEGRVAGELFF. The CDR3 DNA follows: TGTGCCACCGGTGAAGGGAGAGTTGCCGGGGAGCTGTTTTTT. J is TRBJ2-2 and V is TRBV24-1; the D gene is possibly TRBD2 (5 bases). The CDR3 is 14 amino acids. Per the germline V gene, CDR1 is KGHDR and CDR2 is SFDVKD.

The J gene is TRBJ1-3, the V gene TRBV28, with 12 bases matching TRBD1. Germline V gene lookup returns CDR1 MDHEN and CDR2 SYDVKM. The length of the CDR3 is 20 residues. Germline trimming cut 5 bases from V and 0 bases from J; bases unmatched to any gene: 14. The CDR3 spells CASSLSTGTGGPSSGNTIYF. CDR3 in DNA: TGTGCCAGCAGTCTCTCGACCGGGACAGGGGGCCCCAGCTCTGGAAACACCATATATTTT. Together with reference TRBV28 and TRBJ1-3, the CDR3 gives the full variable domain: DVKVTQSSRYLVKRTGEKVFLECVQDMDHENMFWYRQDPGLGLRLIYFSYDVKMKEKGDIPEGYSVSREKKERFSLILESASTNQTSMYLCASSLSTGTGGPSSGNTIYFGEGSWLTVV.

The chain employs TRBV5-1 and TRBJ2-7; no clear D gene. CDR1 is SGHRS and CDR2 is YFSETQ in the germline V gene. Trimming cost V 1 base and J 0 bases, with 11 bases left between them. The CDR3 runs 15 residues. As DNA, the CDR3 is TGCGCCAGCAGCTTGCCGGCAGGATCCTCCTACGAGCAGTACTTC. This sequence encodes CASSLPAGSSYEQYF.

The chain carries TRBV4-1 and TRBJ1-2; perhaps TRBD1 as D (6 bases). The ends were cut back, 3 bases at V and 6 bases at J, with 17 bases in the middle. The CDR3 has 15 residues. Germline V gene sequence: CDR1 MGHRA, CDR2 YSYEKL. The CDR3, as DNA: TGCGCCAGCAGCCAGGAAGGACGGGGGCGAGATGGCTACACCTTC. Translated: CASSQEGRGRDGYTF.

The chain employs TRBV28 and TRBJ2-7, with 7 nucleotides matching TRBD1. The CDR3 covers 13 residues. Germline lookup yields CDR1 MDHEN and CDR2 SYDVKM. V dropped 8 bases and J dropped 3; count of bases not matched to a gene: 7. CDR3 DNA: TGTGCCAGCCTCAGACAGGGCTTCTACGAGCAGTACTTC. Encoded protein: CASLRQGFYEQYF.

The chain links TRBV7-3 to TRBJ2-3; D is perhaps TRBD2 (5 bases). The CDR3 contains 14 residues. Between the trimmed V and J ends, which lost 5 bases and 2 bases, there was a span of 11 bases. Germline assignment: CDR1 SGHTA and CDR2 FQGTGA. In DNA, the CDR3 is TGTGCCAGCAGCCCCCCCGGGAACACAGATACGCAGTATTTT. Residues: CASSPPGNTDTQYF.

A remark on this clone: Other nucleotide sequences from this sample produce the same CDR3. This sequence joins TRBV7-9 and TRBJ1-1; D not resolved. Trimming pared 5 bases from V and 0 bases from J, leaving 10 bases between. CDR3 length: 14 residues. Germline V gives CDR1 SEHNR, CDR2 FQNEAQ (reference sequence). CDR3 protein: CASSARTVNTEAFF. CDR3 sequence (DNA): TGTGCCAGCAGCGCCCGGACGGTGAACACTGAAGCTTTCTTT.

V usage is TRBV9 and J usage is TRBJ2-7; D unresolved. The CDR3 totals 13 residues. Trimming pared 0 bases from V and 3 bases from J, leaving 7 bases between. The germline V gene encodes CDR1 SGDLS and CDR2 YYNGEE. CDR3 region: CASSVGSYYEQYF. The CDR3 region has the DNA TGTGCCAGCAGCGTAGGGTCATACTACGAGCAGTACTTC.